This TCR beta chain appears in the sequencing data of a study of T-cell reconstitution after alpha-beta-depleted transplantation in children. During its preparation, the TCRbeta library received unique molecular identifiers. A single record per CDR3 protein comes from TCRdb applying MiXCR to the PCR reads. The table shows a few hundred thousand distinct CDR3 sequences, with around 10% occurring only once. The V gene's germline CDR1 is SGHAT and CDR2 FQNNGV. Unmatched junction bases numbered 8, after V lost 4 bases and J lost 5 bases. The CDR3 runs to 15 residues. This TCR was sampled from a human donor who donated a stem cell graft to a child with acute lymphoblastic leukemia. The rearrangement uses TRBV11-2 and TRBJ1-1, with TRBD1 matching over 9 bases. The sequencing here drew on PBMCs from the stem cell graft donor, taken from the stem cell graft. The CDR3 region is CASSSYADRGTEAFF. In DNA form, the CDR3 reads TGTGCCAGCAGCTCCTACGCCGACAGGGGGACTGAAGCTTTCTTT.